This passage covers 7 T cell receptor beta chains from one sample sequenced in a study of graft-versus-host responses after intestinal transplantation. These TCRs' antigens remain unknown. The repertoire was sequenced with immunoSEQ multiplex PCR; TCRdb's copy has only in-frame clones and lacks some. Of tens of thousands of clones in the sample, approximately 94% were seen once. Material: unstimulated CD8+ T cells sorted from spleen or lymph node cells, obtained before intestinal transplant. These TCRs come from a human donor who received an intestinal transplant.

J is TRBJ2-7 and V is TRBV4-2; 10 bases fit TRBD2. Germline CDR1 reads LGHNA; CDR2 reads YNFKEQ. Germline trimming cut 1 base from V and 4 bases from J; bases unmatched to any gene: 7. CDR3 length: 16 residues. CDR3 residues: CASSQATSGTAYEQYF. The DNA for the CDR3 is TGTGCCAGCAGCCAAGCTACTAGCGGGACCGCATACGAGCAGTACTTC.

V and J are TRBV27 and TRBJ1-5; D remains ambiguous. This CDR3 has 16 amino acids. Germline CDR1 is MNHEY and CDR2 is SMNVEV (reference sequence). The V end was cut by 0 bases, the J end by 6 bases, with 15 bases between. CDR3: CASSLSWGYNGQPQHF. The DNA of the CDR3 is TGTGCCAGCAGTTTATCGTGGGGTTATAACGGTCAGCCCCAGCATTTT.

This chain uses TRBV27 with TRBJ1-2, with 7 nucleotides matching TRBD1. The CDR3 has 14 amino acids. J lost 4 bases, V lost 0 bases, and 2 bases had no gene match. The germline V gene has CDR1 MNHEY and CDR2 SMNVEV (reference sequence). CDR3 bases: TGTGCCAGCAGTTTATCACACAGGGGCTATGGCTACACCTTC. Translating gives CASSLSHRGYGYTF.

This rearrangement joins TRBV2 to TRBJ2-3; 14 nucleotides agree with TRBD2. CDR1 is SNHLY and CDR2 is FYNNEI in the germline V gene. The CDR3 runs to 23 residues. J lost 3 bases, V lost 3 bases, and 23 bases had no gene match. The CDR3, as DNA: TGTGCCAGCAGTGAGCCGACTAGCGGGAGGGCCAACTACACGGTCAGGACTACAGATACGCAGTATTTT. Its protein product is CASSEPTSGRANYTVRTTDTQYF. Full variable domain (missing parts from reference TRBV2 and TRBJ2-3): EPEVTQTPSHQVTQMGQEVILRCVPISNHLYFYWYRQILGQKVEFLVSFYNNEISEKSEIFDDQFSVERPDGSNFTLKIRSTKLEDSAMYFCASSEPTSGRANYTVRTTDTQYFGPGTRLTVL.

This chain links TRBV16 with TRBJ2-6; D unclear. The CDR3 is made up of 22 amino acids. Germline assignment: CDR1 KGHSY and CDR2 FQNENV. V lost 2 bases and J lost 4, with 30 bases in between. The CDR3 sequence is CASSQPDLLPVTPALGANVLTF. CDR3 nucleotides: TGTGCCAGCAGCCAACCCGACCTACTACCCGTTACCCCAGCTCTGGGGGCCAACGTCCTGACTTTC.

The rearrangement joins TRBV28 to TRBJ1-5, with TRBD1 as a possible D gene (5 bases). In germline, CDR1 is MDHEN, CDR2 SYDVKM. With 7 bases removed from V and 4 bases from J, the gap between germline ends came to 20 bases. The CDR3 spans 16 residues. The CDR3 DNA reads as TGTGCCAGCAATGAACCTCGGGACTTATCTAATCAGCCCCAGCATTTT. Translation: CASNEPRDLSNQPQHF.

This sequence joins TRBV28 and TRBJ2-3; 9 bases fit TRBD1. Germline V lookup: CDR1 MDHEN, CDR2 SYDVKM. V lost 6 bases and J lost 5; bases outside the gene matches: 6. CDR3 length: 14 residues. The CDR3 loop is CASRWDRVGDTQYF. The CDR3 bases are TGTGCCAGCAGGTGGGACAGGGTAGGAGATACGCAGTATTTT.